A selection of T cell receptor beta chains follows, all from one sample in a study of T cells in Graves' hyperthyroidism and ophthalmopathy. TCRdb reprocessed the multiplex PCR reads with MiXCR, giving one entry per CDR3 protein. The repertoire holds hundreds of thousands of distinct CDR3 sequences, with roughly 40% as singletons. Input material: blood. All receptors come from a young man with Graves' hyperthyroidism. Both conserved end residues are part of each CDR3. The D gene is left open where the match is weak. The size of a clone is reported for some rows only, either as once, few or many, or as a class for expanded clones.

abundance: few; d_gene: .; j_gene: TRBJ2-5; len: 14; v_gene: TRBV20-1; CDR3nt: TGCAGTCTTTTACAGGGTCGGTTGCTGGCGACCCAGTACTTC; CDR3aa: CSLLQGRLLATQYF
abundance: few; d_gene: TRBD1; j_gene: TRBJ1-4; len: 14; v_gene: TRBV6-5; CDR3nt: TGTGCCAGCAGTTGGATTGGACAGGTCGAAAAACTGTTTTTT; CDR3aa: CASSWIGQVEKLFF
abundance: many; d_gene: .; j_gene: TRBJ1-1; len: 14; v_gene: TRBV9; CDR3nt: TGTGCCAGCAGCGTCTGGGGACGGGACACTGAAGCTTTCTTT; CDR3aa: CASSVWGRDTEAFF
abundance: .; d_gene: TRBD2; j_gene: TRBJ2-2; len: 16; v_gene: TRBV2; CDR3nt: TGTGCCAGCAGTGAAGCGGGACTAGCGGGAGCCGGGGAGCTGTTTTTT; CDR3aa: CASSEAGLAGAGELFF
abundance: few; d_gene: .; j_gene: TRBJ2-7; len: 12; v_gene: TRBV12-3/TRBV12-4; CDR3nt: TGTGCCAGCAGTGATGCTCCTCTCGAGCAGTACTTC; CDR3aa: CASSDAPLEQYF
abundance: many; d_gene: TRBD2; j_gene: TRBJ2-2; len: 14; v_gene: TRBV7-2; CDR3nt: TGTGCCAGCAGCCCGGGACTAGCGACCGGGGAGCTGTTTTTT; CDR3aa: CASSPGLATGELFF
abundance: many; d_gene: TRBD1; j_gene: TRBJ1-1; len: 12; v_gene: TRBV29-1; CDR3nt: TGCAGCGTTCCAGGGGGCCTCACTGAAGCTTTCTTT; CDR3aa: CSVPGGLTEAFF
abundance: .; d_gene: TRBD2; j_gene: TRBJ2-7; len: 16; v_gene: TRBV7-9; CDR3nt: TGTGCCAGCAGCTCCGGGACTAGCGGGAAGGCCTACGAGCAGTACTTC; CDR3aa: CASSSGTSGKAYEQYF
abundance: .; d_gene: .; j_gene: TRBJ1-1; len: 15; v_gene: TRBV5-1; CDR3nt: TGCGCCAGCAGCCTCCGGGCAGGTTGGAACACTGAAGCTTTCTTT; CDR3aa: CASSLRAGWNTEAFF
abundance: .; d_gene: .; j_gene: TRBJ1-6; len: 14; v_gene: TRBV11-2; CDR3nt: TGTGCCAGCAGCTCCCTAGGACTTAATTCACCCCTCCACTTT; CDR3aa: CASSSLGLNSPLHF
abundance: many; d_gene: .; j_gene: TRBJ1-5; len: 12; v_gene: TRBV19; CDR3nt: TGTGCCAGTAGCCGGGATGTATATCCCCAGCATTTT; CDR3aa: CASSRDVYPQHF
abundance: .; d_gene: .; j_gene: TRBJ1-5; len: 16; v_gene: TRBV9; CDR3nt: TGTGCCAGCAGCATCGGATTGGGGGGCAACACTCAGCCCCAGCATTTT; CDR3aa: CASSIGLGGNTQPQHF
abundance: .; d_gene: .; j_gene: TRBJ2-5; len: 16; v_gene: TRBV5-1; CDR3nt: TGCGCCAGCAGCTTTCGCCGTTTCCAGGGGACGGAGACCCAGTACTTC; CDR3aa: CASSFRRFQGTETQYF
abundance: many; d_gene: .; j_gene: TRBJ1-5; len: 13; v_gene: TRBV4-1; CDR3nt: TGCGCCAGCAGCCCTTTCGTTGGGCAGCCCCAGCATTTT; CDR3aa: CASSPFVGQPQHF
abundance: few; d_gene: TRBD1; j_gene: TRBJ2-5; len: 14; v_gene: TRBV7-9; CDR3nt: TGCGCCAGCAGCCAACCGGGACAGGGGAAGACCCAGTACTTC; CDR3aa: CASSQPGQGKTQYF
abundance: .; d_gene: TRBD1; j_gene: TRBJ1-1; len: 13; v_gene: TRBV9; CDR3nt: TGTGCCAGCAACTCGATGGACAGGGGAGAAGCTTTCTTT; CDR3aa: CASNSMDRGEAFF
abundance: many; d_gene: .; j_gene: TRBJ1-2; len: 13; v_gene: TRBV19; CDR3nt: TGTGCCAGTAGCCGCAGGGGCACCTATGGCTACACCTTC; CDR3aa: CASSRRGTYGYTF
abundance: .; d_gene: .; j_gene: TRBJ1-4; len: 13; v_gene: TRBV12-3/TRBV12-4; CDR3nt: TGTGCCAGCAGTTATCCCCCCAATGAAAAACTGTTTTTT; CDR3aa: CASSYPPNEKLFF
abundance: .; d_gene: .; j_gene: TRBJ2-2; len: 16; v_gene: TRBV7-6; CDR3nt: TGTGCCAGCAGCTTAGACCCTAGCGCTAACACCGGGGAGCTGTTTTTT; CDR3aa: CASSLDPSANTGELFF
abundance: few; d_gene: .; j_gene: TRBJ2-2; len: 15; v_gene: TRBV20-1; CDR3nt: TGCAGTGCCACCCACGGGACGGTGAACACCGGGGAGCTGTTTTTT; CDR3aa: CSATHGTVNTGELFF
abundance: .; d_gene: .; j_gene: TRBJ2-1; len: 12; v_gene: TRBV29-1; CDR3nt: TGCAGCGGTAGACTAGGCTCCAATGAGCAGTTCTTC; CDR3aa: CSGRLGSNEQFF
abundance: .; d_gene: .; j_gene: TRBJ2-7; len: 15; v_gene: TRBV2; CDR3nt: TGTGCCAGCAGGGAACCGGGACTCGGATGGATTGAGCAGCACTTC; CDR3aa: CASREPGLGWIEQHF
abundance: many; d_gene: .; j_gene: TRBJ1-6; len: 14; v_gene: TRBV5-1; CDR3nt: TGCGCCAGCAGCCTAGACAGTCATAATTCACCCCTCCACTTT; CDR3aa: CASSLDSHNSPLHF
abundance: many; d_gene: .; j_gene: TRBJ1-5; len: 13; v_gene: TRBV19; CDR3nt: TGTGCCAGTAGTATCCAGGGAGGACAGCCCCAGCATTTT; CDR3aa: CASSIQGGQPQHF
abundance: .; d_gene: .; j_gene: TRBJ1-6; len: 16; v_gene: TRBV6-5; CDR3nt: TGTGCCAGCAGAGGGATATACGACAGGCCGAATTCACCCCTCCACTTT; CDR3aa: CASRGIYDRPNSPLHF
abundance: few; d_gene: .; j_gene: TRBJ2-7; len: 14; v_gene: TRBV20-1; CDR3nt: TGCAGTGCTACCCCCCCGGGACTCTACTACGAGCAGTACTTC; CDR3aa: CSATPPGLYYEQYF
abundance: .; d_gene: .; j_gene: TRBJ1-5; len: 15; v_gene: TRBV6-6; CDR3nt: TGTGCCAGCAGTGAAGCCGGACTGTTGCGTGGGCCCCAGCATTTT; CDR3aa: CASSEAGLLRGPQHF
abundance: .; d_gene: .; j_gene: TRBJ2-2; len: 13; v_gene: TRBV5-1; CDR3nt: TGCGCCAGCGCAGGGGAAGAAACCGGGGAGCTGTTTTTT; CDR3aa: CASAGEETGELFF
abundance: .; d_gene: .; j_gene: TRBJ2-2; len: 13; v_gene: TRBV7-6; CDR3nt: TGTGCCAGCAGCGAGGGACCCACCGGGGAGCTGTTTTTT; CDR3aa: CASSEGPTGELFF
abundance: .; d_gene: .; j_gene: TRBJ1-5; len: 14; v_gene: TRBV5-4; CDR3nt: TGTGCCAGCAGCAAAGACAGAAGCAATCAGCCCCAGCATTTT; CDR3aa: CASSKDRSNQPQHF
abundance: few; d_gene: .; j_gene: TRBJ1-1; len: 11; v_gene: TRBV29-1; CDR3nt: TGCAGCGTTGAGGAGGGGCCTGAAGCTTTCTTT; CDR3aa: CSVEEGPEAFF
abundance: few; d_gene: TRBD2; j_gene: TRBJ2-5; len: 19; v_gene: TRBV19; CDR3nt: TGTGCCAGTAGTATGCATTCGGGACTAGCGGGAGCATCGTGGGAGACCCAGTACTTC; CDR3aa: CASSMHSGLAGASWETQYF
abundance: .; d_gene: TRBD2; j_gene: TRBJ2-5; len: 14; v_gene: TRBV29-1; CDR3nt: TGCAGCGCTTTTCTCGGGGGGTCTCAAGAGACCCAGTACTTC; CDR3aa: CSAFLGGSQETQYF
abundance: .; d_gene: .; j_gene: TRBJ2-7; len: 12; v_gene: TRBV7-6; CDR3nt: TGTGCCAGCAGCAGGGTTTCCTCCGGGCAGTACTTC; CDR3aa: CASSRVSSGQYF
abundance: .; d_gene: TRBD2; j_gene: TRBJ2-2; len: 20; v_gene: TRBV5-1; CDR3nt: TGCGCCAGCAGCTTTGGGCCTCAGCAGACTAGCGGGACCCAGACGGGGGAGCTGTTTTTT; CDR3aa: CASSFGPQQTSGTQTGELFF